This entry concerns a single T cell receptor (beta chain). The data were obtained in a study of Ad26.COV2.S vaccination and SARS-CoV-2 variants. This table comes from immunoSEQ multiplex PCR, and its TCRdb copy is limited to in-frame clones, with some not included. Here the sample spans approximately 300,000 clones, over 80% being singletons. Germline loops: CDR1 LNHDA, CDR2 SQIVND (reference sequence). CDR3 length: 15 residues. Between the trimmed V and J ends, which lost 3 bases and 2 bases, there was a span of 13 bases. This sample's treatment: 19 received Ad26.COV2.S at low or high dose, single or two shots; 5 received placebo; per-sample allocation not given. Specimen acquisition occurred on day 63 following the initial vaccine or placebo injection. This vaccine is an Ad26 vector that expresses the Wuhan-strain SARS-CoV-2 spike.

This clonotype was obtained from a person between 18 and 60 years old who received the Ad26.COV2.S COVID-19 vaccine or a placebo. The sample consisted of peripheral blood, taken in a trial of Ad26.COV2.S vaccine versus placebo. This chain connects TRBV19 to TRBJ1-2; tentative D call: TRBD1 (6 bases). CDR3 DNA sequence: TGTGCCAGTAGTATGGCGTGGGGACAAAACTATGGCTACACCTTC. The encoded protein is CASSMAWGQNYGYTF.